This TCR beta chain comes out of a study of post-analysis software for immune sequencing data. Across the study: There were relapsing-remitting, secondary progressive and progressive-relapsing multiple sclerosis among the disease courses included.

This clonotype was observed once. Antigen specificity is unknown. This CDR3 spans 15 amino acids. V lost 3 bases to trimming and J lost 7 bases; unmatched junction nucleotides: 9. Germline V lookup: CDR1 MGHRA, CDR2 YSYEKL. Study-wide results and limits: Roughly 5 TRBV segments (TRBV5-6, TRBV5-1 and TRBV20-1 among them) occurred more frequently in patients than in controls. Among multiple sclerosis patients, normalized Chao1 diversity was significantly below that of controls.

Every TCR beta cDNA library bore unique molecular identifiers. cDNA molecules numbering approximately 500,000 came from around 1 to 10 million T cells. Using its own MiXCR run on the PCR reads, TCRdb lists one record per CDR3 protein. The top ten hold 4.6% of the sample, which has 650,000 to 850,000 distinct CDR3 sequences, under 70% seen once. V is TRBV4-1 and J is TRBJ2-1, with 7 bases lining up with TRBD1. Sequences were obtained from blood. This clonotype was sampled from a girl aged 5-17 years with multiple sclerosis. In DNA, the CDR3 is TGCGCCAGCAGCCAGGAGACAGGGACGGATAATGAGCAGTTCTTC. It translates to CASSQETGTDNEQFF.